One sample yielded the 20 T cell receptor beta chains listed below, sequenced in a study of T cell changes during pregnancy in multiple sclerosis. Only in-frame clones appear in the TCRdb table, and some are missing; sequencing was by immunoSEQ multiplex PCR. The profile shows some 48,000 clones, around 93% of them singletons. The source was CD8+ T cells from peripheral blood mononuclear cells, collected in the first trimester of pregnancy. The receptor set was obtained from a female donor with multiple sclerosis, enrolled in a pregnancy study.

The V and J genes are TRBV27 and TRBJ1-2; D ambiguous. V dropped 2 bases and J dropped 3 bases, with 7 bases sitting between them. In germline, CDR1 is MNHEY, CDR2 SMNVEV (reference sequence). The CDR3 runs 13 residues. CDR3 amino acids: CASSLGRDYGYTF. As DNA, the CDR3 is TGTGCCAGCAGTTTAGGTAGAGACTATGGCTACACCTTC.

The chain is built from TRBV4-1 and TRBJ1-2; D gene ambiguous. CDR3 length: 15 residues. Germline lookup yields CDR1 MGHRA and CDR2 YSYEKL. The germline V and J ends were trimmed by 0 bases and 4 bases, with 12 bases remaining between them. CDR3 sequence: CASSQEALSSYGYTF. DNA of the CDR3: TGCGCCAGCAGCCAAGAGGCCTTATCCTCCTATGGCTACACCTTC.

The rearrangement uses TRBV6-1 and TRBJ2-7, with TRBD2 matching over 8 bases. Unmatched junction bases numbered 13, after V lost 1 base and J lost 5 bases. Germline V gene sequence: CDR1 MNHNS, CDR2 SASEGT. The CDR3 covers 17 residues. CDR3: CASSEGSGLAGTHEQYF. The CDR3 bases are TGTGCCAGCAGTGAAGGTTCCGGATTAGCGGGAACCCACGAGCAGTACTTC.

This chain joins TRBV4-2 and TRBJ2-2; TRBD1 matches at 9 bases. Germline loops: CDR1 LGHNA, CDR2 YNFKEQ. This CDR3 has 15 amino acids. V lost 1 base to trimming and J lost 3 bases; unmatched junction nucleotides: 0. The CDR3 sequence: CASSQGTGDTGELFF. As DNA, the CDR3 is TGTGCCAGCAGCCAAGGGACAGGGGACACCGGGGAGCTGTTTTTT.

The CDR3 region has the DNA TGTGCCAGCAGCTTACTGCGGGCGGGAGGGTACAATGAGCAGTTCTTC. Its protein is CASSLLRAGGYNEQFF. The rearrangement joins TRBV7-9 to TRBJ2-1; 9 positions agree with TRBD2. Germline loops: CDR1 SEHNR, CDR2 FQNEAQ (reference sequence). This CDR3 is built from 16 residues. Trimming cost V 2 bases and J 4 bases; bases outside gene matches: 6.

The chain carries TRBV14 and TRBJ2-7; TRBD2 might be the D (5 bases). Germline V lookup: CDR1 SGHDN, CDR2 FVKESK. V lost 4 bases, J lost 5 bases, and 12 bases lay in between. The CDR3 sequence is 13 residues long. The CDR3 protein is CASSPGLRDEQYF. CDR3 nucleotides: TGTGCCAGCAGCCCAGGACTGCGGGACGAGCAGTACTTC.

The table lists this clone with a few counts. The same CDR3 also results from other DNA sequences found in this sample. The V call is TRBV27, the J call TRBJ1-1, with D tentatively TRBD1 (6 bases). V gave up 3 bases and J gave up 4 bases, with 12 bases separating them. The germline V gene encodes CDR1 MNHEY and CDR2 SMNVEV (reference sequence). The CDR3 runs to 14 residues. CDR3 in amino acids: CASSFLQGSTEAFF. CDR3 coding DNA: TGTGCCAGCAGTTTTCTTCAGGGGAGCACTGAAGCTTTCTTT.

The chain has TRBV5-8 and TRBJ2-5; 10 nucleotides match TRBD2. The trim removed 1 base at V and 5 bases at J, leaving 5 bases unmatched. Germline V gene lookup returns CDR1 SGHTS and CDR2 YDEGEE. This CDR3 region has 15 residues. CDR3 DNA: TGTGCCAGCAGCTTGATAGCGGGAGGTCGGGAGACCCAGTACTTC. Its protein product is CASSLIAGGRETQYF. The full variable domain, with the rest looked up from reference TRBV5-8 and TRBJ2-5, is EAGVTQSPTHLIKTRGQQATLRCSPISGHTSVYWYQQALGLGLQFLLWYDEGEERNRGNFPPRFSGRQFPNYSSELNVNALELEDSALYLCASSLIAGGRETQYFGPGTRLLVL.

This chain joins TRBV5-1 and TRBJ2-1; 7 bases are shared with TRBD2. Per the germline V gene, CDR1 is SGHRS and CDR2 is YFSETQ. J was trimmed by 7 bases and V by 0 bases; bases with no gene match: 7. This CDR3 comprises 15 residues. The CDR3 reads CASSLVGGPMNEQFF. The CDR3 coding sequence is TGCGCCAGCAGCTTGGTGGGAGGGCCGATGAATGAGCAGTTCTTC.

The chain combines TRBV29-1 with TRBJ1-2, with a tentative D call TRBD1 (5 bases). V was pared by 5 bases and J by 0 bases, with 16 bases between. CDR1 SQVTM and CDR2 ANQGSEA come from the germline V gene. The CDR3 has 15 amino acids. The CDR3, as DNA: TGCAGCGTTTGGGCGGGGGACCTTACTAACTATGGCTACACCTTC. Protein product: CSVWAGDLTNYGYTF.

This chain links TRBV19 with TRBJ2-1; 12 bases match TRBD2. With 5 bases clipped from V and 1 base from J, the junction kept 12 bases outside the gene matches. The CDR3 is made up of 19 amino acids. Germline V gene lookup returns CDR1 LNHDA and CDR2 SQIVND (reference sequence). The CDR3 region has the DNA TGTGCCAGTAGTGTCGGACTAGCGGGAAACCCAGGGTCCTACAATGAGCAGTTCTTC. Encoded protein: CASSVGLAGNPGSYNEQFF.

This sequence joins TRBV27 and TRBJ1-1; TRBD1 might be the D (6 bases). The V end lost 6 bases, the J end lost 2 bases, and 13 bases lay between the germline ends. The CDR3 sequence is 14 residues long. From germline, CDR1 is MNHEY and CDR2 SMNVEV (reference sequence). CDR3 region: CASRTDSFNTEAFF. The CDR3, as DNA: TGTGCCAGCAGGACGGACAGCTTTAACACTGAAGCTTTCTTT.

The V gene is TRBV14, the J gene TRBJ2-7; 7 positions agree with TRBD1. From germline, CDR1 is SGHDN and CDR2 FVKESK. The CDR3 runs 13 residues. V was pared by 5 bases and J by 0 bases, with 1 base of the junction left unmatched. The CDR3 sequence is CASSGTASYEQYF. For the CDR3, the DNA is TGTGCCAGCAGCGGGACAGCCTCCTACGAGCAGTACTTC.

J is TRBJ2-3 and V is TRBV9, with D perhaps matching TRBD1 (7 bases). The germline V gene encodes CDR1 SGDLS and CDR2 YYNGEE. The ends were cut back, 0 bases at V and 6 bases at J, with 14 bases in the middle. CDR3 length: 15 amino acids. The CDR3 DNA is TGTGCCAGCAGCGTAGCCCAGGGGGGAGGCGATACGCAGTATTTT. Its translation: CASSVAQGGGDTQYF.

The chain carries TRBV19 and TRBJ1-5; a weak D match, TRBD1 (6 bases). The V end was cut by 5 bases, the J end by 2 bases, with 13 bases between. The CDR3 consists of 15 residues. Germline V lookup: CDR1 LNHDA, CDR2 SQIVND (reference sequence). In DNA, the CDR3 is TGTGCCAGTAGTCAGGGGAGAGGGGGCAATCAGCCCCAGCATTTT. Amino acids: CASSQGRGGNQPQHF.

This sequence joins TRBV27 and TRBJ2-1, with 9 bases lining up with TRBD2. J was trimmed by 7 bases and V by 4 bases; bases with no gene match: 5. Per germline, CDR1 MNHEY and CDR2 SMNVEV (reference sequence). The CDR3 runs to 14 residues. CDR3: CASSWASGINEQFF. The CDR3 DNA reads TGTGCCAGCAGTTGGGCTAGCGGGATAAATGAGCAGTTCTTC.

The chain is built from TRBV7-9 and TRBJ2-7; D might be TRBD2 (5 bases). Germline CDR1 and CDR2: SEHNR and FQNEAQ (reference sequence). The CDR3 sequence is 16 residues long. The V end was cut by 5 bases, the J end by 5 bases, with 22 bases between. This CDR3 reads CASSHHKRSPAHEQYF. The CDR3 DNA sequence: TGTGCCAGCAGCCACCACAAGCGGAGCCCAGCCCACGAGCAGTACTTC. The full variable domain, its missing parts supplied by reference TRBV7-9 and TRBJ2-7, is DTGVSQNPRHKITKRGQNVTFRCDPISEHNRLYWYRQTLGQGPEFLTYFQNEAQLEKSRLLSDRFSAERPKGSFSTLEIQRTEQGDSAMYLCASSHHKRSPAHEQYFGPGTRLTVT.

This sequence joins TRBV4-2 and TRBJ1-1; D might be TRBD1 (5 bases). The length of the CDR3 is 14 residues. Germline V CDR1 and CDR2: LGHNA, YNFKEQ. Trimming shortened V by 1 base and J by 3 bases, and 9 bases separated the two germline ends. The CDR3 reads CASSQGKGYTEAFF. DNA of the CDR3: TGTGCCAGCAGCCAAGGTAAGGGGTACACTGAAGCTTTCTTT.

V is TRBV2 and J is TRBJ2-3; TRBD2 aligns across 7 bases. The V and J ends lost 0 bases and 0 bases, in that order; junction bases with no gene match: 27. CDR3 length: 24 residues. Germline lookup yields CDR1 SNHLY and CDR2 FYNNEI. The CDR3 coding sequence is TGTGCCAGCAGTGAAGCCTGGGGGGAGGGCCTAACTGTCCGACCAGGATATAGCACAGATACGCAGTATTTT. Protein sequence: CASSEAWGEGLTVRPGYSTDTQYF.

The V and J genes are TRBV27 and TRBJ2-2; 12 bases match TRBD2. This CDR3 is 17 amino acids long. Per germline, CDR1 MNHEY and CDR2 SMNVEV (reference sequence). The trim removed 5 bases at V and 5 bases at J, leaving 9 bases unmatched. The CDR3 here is CASSPLAGGHWTGELFF. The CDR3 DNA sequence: TGTGCCAGCAGTCCACTAGCGGGAGGACATTGGACCGGGGAGCTGTTTTTT.